These 19 T cell receptor beta chains originate from one sample sequenced in a study of T cells in Graves' hyperthyroidism and ophthalmopathy (dated by TCRdb to the late 2010s). Library preparation was by multiplex PCR. Instrument used: Illumina HiSeq 2000. TCR beta CDR3 regions were amplified from RNA transcripts. For the first round of RT-PCR on the TCR CDR3, the HTBI primer set was used together with the Qiagen OneStep RT-PCR kit. The raw public data were reprocessed by TCRdb itself: fastp quality trimming at Q25, MiXCR clonotype calling, in-frame beta chains only. Rows merge per CDR3 protein into single entries with the most common DNA and genes. This sample holds 350,000 to 400,000 distinct CDR3 sequences; around 18% were observed only once. The top ten clones comprise about 38% of the sample. Sequenced input: blood. These receptors were obtained from a man aged 18 to 35 with Graves' ophthalmopathy.

The chain employs TRBV4-2 and TRBJ2-7, with 7 positions matching TRBD2. The CDR3 runs 15 residues. In germline, CDR1 is LGHNA, CDR2 YNFKEQ. The V and J ends lost 0 bases and 2 bases, in that order; junction bases with no gene match: 4. The CDR3 loop is CASSQESGLAYEQYF. The CDR3 DNA reads as TGTGCCAGCAGCCAAGAGAGCGGACTAGCCTACGAGCAGTACTTC.

This chain joins TRBV19 and TRBJ1-5, with D possibly TRBD1 on 5 matching bases. Germline V gene sequence: CDR1 LNHDA, CDR2 SQIVND (reference sequence). The CDR3 loop spans 18 amino acids. Trimming shortened V by 2 bases and J by 0 bases, and 17 bases separated the two germline ends. The CDR3 loop reads CASSISGGTGNSNQPQHF. Written as DNA, the CDR3 is TGTGCCAGTAGTATAAGCGGCGGGACGGGCAATAGCAATCAGCCCCAGCATTTT.

This clonotype was observed a few times. This sequence joins TRBV9 and TRBJ2-7, with 7 bases matching TRBD2. The ends lost 4 bases at V and 3 bases at J; junction bases unmatched: 13. The CDR3 runs to 16 residues. CDR1 and CDR2 (germline): SGDLS, YYNGEE. The CDR3 loop is CASSLGGSGEFYEQYF. The CDR3 DNA reads as TGTGCCAGCAGCCTCGGGGGGAGCGGGGAATTCTACGAGCAGTACTTC.

There are many counts of this clonotype. J is TRBJ2-7 and V is TRBV18; a possible D gene is TRBD2 (6 bases). V was clipped by 2 bases and J by 7 bases, with 12 bases between them. The CDR3 is 13 amino acids. CDR1 is KGHSH, CDR2 LQKENI, per germline. In nucleotides, the CDR3 is TGTGCCAGCTCACCAGGGGGGTTGGGAGAGCAGTACTTC. This translates into CASSPGGLGEQYF. The whole variable domain, remainder taken from reference TRBV18 and TRBJ2-7, is NAGVMQNPRHLVRRRGQEARLRCSPMKGHSHVYWYRQLPEEGLKFMVYLQKENIIDESGMPKERFSAEFPKEGPSILRIQQVVRGDSAAYFCASSPGGLGEQYFGPGTRLTVT.

At least ten counts were recorded for this clonotype. The V gene is TRBV29-1, the J gene TRBJ1-2, with D perhaps TRBD1 (5 bases). V was cut by 8 bases and J by 0 bases, with 19 bases left in between. Germline CDR1 is SQVTM and CDR2 is ANQGSEA. The CDR3 spans 15 residues. In nucleotides, the CDR3 is TGCAGCTTCCTCCCATCCAGGGCAGCTAACTATGGCTACACCTTC. This translates into CSFLPSRAANYGYTF.

At least ten counts were recorded for this clonotype. The J gene is TRBJ2-5, the V gene TRBV12-3 or TRBV12-4; a possible D gene is TRBD1 (5 bases). The CDR3 is 15 amino acids. The germline V and J ends were trimmed by 3 bases and 1 base, with 12 bases remaining between them. In nucleotides, the CDR3 is TGTGCCAGCAGTTTTTCGACAGATCCCCAAGAGACCCAGTACTTC. It encodes CASSFSTDPQETQYF.

Notes on this clonotype: A much larger clone sits a single nucleotide away, making a read error possible. This chain links TRBV9 with TRBJ1-5; D gene ambiguous. Trimming removed 4 bases at V and 0 bases at J, with 11 bases between. CDR1 is SGDLS and CDR2 is YYNGEE in the germline V gene. The CDR3 extends over 15 amino acids. The CDR3 nucleotides are TGTGCCAGCAGCAGGGCGGGGTATAGCAATCAGCCCCAGCATTTT. Its protein is CASSRAGYSNQPQHF.

In regard to this clonotype: With a much larger clone just one base away, this may be a read error. This rearrangement joins TRBV7-9 to TRBJ1-5, with 11 bases fitting TRBD1. This CDR3 has 19 amino acids. Germline CDR1 SEHNR, CDR2 FQNEAQ (reference sequence). CDR3 protein: CASSLAWTGGASKEQPQRF. The CDR3 nucleotides are TGTGCCAGCAGCTTAGCTTGGACAGGGGGCGCATCGAAGGAGCAGCCCCAGCGTTTT.

The sample holds many counts of this clonotype. The chain combines TRBV24-1 with TRBJ2-3; D is undetermined. The CDR3 sequence is 16 residues long. Looked up from germline, CDR1 is KGHDR and CDR2 is SFDVKD. Deletions cut 3 bases from V and 4 bases from J, with 16 bases between. Here the CDR3 reads CATSDPPGLNADTQYF. The DNA for the CDR3 is TGTGCCACCAGTGATCCCCCCGGGCTGAATGCAGATACGCAGTATTTT.

V gene TRBV19 combines with J gene TRBJ1-2; no definite D call. CDR1 is LNHDA, CDR2 SQIVND, per germline (reference sequence). Trimming took off 5 bases at V and 8 bases at J, with 15 bases between the two ends. The CDR3 spans 13 residues. CDR3 protein: CASSPRLGRGYTF. The DNA for the CDR3 is TGTGCCAGTAGTCCACGGTTAGGCAGAGGCTACACCTTC.

The V and J genes are TRBV18 and TRBJ2-7; 9 bases fit TRBD1. The CDR3 is made up of 15 amino acids. Trimming at V came to 3 bases and at J to 7 bases, leaving 10 bases not matched to a gene. Germline V CDR1 and CDR2: KGHSH, LQKENI. The CDR3 is CASSPTRGQGLEQYF. The DNA of the CDR3 is TGTGCCAGCTCACCGACCAGGGGACAGGGTTTGGAGCAGTACTTC.

In its sample, this clonotype was seen many times. The chain uses TRBV7-3 and TRBJ2-1; TRBD2 agrees at 16 bases. This CDR3 is built from 17 residues. Germline lookup yields CDR1 SGHTA and CDR2 FQGTGA. The junction had 11 bases not matched to a gene; V was cut back by 5 bases and J by 10 bases. CDR3 sequence: CASSETGTSGGAGEQFF. CDR3 coding DNA: TGTGCCAGCAGCGAAACCGGGACTAGCGGGGGGGCCGGCGAGCAGTTCTTC.

This chain joins TRBV7-2 and TRBJ2-1; TRBD1 might be the D (6 bases). CDR1 SGHTA and CDR2 FQGNSA come from the germline V gene. The CDR3 has 14 residues. The ends were cut back, 1 base at V and 5 bases at J, with 9 bases in the middle. DNA of the CDR3: TGTGCCAGCAGCTTAGACGGACAGCACAATGAGCAGTTCTTC. Translation gives CASSLDGQHNEQFF. Using reference TRBV7-2 and TRBJ2-1 for the parts outside the CDR3, the full variable domain is GAGVSQSPSNKVTEKGKDVELRCDPISGHTALYWYRQSLGQGLEFLIYFQGNSAPDKSGLPSDRFSAERTGGSVSTLTIQRTQQEDSAVYLCASSLDGQHNEQFFGPGTRLTVL.

This clonotype was seen many times. The rearrangement uses TRBV6-1 and TRBJ2-3; 9 nucleotides align to TRBD2. This CDR3 is built from 15 residues. Trimming took 5 bases from V and 2 from J; bases not matched to a gene: 5. Germline V gene lookup returns CDR1 MNHNS and CDR2 SASEGT. The CDR3 DNA reads TGTGCCAGCAGTTACCGCGGGGGGGACACAGATACGCAGTATTTT. Its translation: CASSYRGGDTDTQYF.

This clonotype was observed at least ten times. The V and J genes are TRBV19 and TRBJ1-5, with 8 bases aligning to TRBD1. The CDR3 has 16 amino acids. Trimming at V came to 5 bases and at J to 6 bases, leaving 12 bases not matched to a gene. Germline V gene lookup returns CDR1 LNHDA and CDR2 SQIVND (reference sequence). The CDR3 protein is CASSLSLQGAGQPQHF. CDR3 in DNA: TGTGCCAGTAGTCTCTCGCTCCAGGGGGCCGGTCAGCCCCAGCATTTT.

This clonotype turned up a few times. V is TRBV5-8 and J is TRBJ1-2; D is unclear. This CDR3 is 12 amino acids long. Germline CDR1 and CDR2: SGHTS and YDEGEE. The ends were cut back, 2 bases at V and 5 bases at J, with 7 bases in the middle. This CDR3 reads CASSFGSYGYTF. CDR3 nucleotides: TGTGCCAGCAGCTTTGGGAGTTATGGCTACACCTTC.

This clonotype was observed once. The V gene is TRBV7-2, the J gene TRBJ2-3, with 10 bases matching TRBD2. The CDR3 length is 15 residues. The V segment lost 8 bases and the J segment 4 bases; nucleotides outside the gene matches: 9. Germline assignment: CDR1 SGHTA and CDR2 FQGNSA. The chain's CDR3 is CASHRRLAGADTQYF. The CDR3 DNA reads as TGTGCCAGCCATAGGCGGCTAGCGGGAGCAGATACGCAGTATTTT.

In this sample, this clonotype turned up many times. This chain links TRBV7-9 with TRBJ1-1; D uncertain. Deletions cut 1 base from V and 4 bases from J, with 13 bases between. Germline CDR1 is SEHNR and CDR2 is FQNEAQ (reference sequence). The CDR3 runs to 15 residues. As DNA, the CDR3 is TGTGCCAGCAGCTTAGAACCGGTCATGAGCACTGAAGCTTTCTTT. Translated, it gives CASSLEPVMSTEAFF. The entire variable domain, with the rest obtained from reference TRBV7-9 and TRBJ1-1, is as follows: DTGVSQNPRHKITKRGQNVTFRCDPISEHNRLYWYRQTLGQGPEFLTYFQNEAQLEKSRLLSDRFSAERPKGSFSTLEIQRTEQGDSAMYLCASSLEPVMSTEAFFGQGTRLTVV.

The V and J genes are TRBV7-6 and TRBJ1-1, with 9 bases fitting TRBD1. The J segment lost 4 bases and the V segment lost 5 bases, leaving 8 bases of the junction unmatched. The CDR3 totals 15 residues. Per the germline V gene, CDR1 is SGHVS and CDR2 is FNYEAQ. CDR3 sequence: CASSKGQGTGTEAFF. For the CDR3, the DNA is TGTGCCAGCAGCAAGGGACAGGGCACGGGCACTGAAGCTTTCTTT.